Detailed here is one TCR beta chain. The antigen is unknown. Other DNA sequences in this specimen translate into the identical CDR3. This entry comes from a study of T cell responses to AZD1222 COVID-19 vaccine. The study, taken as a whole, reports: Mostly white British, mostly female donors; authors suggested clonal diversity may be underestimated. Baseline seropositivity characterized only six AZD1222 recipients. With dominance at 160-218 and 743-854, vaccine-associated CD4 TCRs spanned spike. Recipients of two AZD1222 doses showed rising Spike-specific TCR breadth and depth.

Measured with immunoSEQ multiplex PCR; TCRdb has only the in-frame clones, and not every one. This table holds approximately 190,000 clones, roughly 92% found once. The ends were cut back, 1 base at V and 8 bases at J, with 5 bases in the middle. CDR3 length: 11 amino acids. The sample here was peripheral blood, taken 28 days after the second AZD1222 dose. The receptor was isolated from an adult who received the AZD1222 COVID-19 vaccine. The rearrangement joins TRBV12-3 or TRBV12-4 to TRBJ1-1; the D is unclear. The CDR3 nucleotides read TGTGCCAGCAGTTTAGGCGGAGAAGCTTTCTTT. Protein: CASSLGGEAFF.